This TCR beta chain stems from a study of blood T cell repertoires in COVID-19. Trimming took 0 bases from V and 8 from J; bases not matched to a gene: 6. This CDR3 has 14 residues. Germline V gene sequence: CDR1 MDHEN, CDR2 SYDVKM. The method was immunoSEQ multiplex PCR; TCRdb's version includes in-frame clones alone and lacks a portion of them. The sample holds around 300,000 clones; less than 90% are singletons and the top ten take 2.5% to 3%. The clonotype originates from a woman between 45 and 60 years old who had recovered from COVID-19. The chain carries TRBV28 and TRBJ1-1; TRBD1 matches at 7 bases. The material sequenced was PBMCs or T cells enriched from blood (not recorded which). DNA of the CDR3: TGTGCCAGCAGTTTATGGGTACCGGGACAGGAAGCTTTCTTT. Translating gives CASSLWVPGQEAFF. Based on the CDR3 plus reference TRBV28 and TRBJ1-1, the full variable domain is DVKVTQSSRYLVKRTGEKVFLECVQDMDHENMFWYRQDPGLGLRLIYFSYDVKMKEKGDIPEGYSVSREKKERFSLILESASTNQTSMYLCASSLWVPGQEAFFGQGTRLTVV.